This TCR beta chain is drawn from a study of blood T cell repertoires in COVID-19. Study in general: Sources were T cells, B-cell-depleted T cells, or PBMCs; the material itself was cDNA or gDNA.

Cohort placement rested on clinical history that participants reported themselves. The authors' processing: Reference gene primer amplification gave nucleated cell count estimates. Sequenced by immunoSEQ multiplex PCR; TCRdb stores in-frame clones only, minus some. For V, J and clone size, that table is used; D and trimming come from the DNA. Of about 150,000 clones in the sample, roughly 78% are singletons; the top ten hold around 6%. The sequencing sample was made of PBMCs or T cells enriched from blood (not recorded which). The TCR sequence derives from a woman between 50 and 59 years old who had recovered from COVID-19.

CDR3 sequence: CASSLYIGLGNTIYF. As DNA, the CDR3 is TGTGCCAGCAGCCTATATATCGGACTTGGAAACACCATATATTTT. V is TRBV7-2 and J is TRBJ1-3; D is uncertain. The CDR3 totals 15 residues. V gave up 5 bases and J gave up 3 bases, with 14 bases separating them. The germline gives CDR1 SGHTA, CDR2 FQGNSA.